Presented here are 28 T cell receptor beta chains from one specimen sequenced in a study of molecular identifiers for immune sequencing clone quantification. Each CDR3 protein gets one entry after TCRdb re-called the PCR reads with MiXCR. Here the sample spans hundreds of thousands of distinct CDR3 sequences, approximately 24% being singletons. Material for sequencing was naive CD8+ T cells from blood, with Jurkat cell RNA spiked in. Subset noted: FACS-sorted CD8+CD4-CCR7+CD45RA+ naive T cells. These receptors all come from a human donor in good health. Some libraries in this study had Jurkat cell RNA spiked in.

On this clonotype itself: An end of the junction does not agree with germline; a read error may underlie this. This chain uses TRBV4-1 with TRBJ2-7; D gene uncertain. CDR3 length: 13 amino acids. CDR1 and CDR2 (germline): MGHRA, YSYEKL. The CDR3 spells CARSPGLVHEQYF. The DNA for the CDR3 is TGCGCCCGCAGCCCCGGCCTAGTCCACGAGCAGTACTTC.

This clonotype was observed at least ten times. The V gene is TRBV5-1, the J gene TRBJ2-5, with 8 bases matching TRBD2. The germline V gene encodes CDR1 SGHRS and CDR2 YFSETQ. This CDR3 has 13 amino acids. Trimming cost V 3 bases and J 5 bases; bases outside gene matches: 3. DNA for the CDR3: TGCGCCAGCAGCTCCAGCGGGAGTGAGACCCAGTACTTC. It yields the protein CASSSSGSETQYF.

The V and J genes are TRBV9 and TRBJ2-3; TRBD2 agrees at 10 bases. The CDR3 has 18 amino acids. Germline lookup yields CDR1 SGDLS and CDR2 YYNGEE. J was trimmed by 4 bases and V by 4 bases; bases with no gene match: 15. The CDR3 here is CASSTPRGLAESADTQYF. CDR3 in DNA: TGTGCCAGCAGCACCCCCCGTGGACTAGCGGAATCCGCAGATACGCAGTATTTT.

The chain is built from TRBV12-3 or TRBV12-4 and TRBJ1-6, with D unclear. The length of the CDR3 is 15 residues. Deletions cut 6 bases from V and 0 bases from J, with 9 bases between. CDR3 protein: CASSLGGSYNSPLHF. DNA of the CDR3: TGTGCCAGCAGCTTGGGAGGCTCCTATAATTCACCCCTCCACTTT.

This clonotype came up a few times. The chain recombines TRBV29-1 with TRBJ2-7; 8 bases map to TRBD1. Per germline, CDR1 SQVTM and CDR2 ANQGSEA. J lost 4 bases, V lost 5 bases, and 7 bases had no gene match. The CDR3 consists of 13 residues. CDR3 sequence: CSVTGGNMYEQYF. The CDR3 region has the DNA TGCAGCGTTACAGGGGGTAATATGTACGAGCAGTACTTC.

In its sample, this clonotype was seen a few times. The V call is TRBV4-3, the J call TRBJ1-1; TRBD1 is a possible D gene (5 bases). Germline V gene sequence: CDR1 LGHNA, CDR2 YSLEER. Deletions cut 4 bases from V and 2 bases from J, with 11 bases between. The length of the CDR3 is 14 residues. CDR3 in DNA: TGCGCCAGCAGCCTCAGGGAGAAAAACACTGAAGCTTTCTTT. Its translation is CASSLREKNTEAFF.

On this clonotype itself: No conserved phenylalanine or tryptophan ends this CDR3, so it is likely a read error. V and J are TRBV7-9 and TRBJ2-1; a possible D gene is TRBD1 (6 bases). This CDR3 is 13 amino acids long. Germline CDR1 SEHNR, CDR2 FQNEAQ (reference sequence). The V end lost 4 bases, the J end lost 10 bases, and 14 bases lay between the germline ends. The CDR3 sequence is CASSSTGTSEQFC. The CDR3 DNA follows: TGTGCCAGCAGCTCGACAGGAACAAGCGAGCAGTTCTGC.

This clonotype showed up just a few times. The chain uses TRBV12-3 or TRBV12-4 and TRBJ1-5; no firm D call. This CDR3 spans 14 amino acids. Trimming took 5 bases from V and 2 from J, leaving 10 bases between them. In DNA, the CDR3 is TGTGCCAGCAGTGACGCTGGAGGCAATCAGCCCCAGCATTTT. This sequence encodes CASSDAGGNQPQHF.

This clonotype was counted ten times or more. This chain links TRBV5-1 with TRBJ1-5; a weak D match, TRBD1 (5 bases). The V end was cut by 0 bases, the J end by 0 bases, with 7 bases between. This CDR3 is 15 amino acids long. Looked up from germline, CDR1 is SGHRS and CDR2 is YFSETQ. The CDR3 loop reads CASSLGQGSNQPQHF. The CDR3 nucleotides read TGCGCCAGCAGCTTGGGGCAGGGTAGCAATCAGCCCCAGCATTTT.

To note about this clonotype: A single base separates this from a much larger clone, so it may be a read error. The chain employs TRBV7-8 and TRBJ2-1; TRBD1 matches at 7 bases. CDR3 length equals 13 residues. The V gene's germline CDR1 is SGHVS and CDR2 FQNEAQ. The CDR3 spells CASSSDRVTEQCF. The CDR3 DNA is TGTGCCAGCAGCTCCGACAGGGTAACGGAGCAGTGCTTC.

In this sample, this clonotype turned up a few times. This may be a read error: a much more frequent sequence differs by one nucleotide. The CDR3 DNA reads TGTGCCAGCTCACCAACAAGGATGAACACTGAAGCTTTCTTT. Amino acids: CASSPTRMNTEAFF. The chain is built from TRBV18 and TRBJ1-1; D remains unclear. Germline CDR1 KGHSH, CDR2 LQKENI. Trimming removed 2 bases at V and 0 bases at J, with 7 bases between. The CDR3 runs to 14 residues.

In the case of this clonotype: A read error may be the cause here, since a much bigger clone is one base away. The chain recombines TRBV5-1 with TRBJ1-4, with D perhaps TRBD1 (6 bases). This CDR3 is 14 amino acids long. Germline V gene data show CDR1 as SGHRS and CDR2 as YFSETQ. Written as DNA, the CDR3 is TGCGCCAGCAGCTTGGCCGGGACACACGAAAAACTGGTTTTT. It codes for CASSLAGTHEKLVF.

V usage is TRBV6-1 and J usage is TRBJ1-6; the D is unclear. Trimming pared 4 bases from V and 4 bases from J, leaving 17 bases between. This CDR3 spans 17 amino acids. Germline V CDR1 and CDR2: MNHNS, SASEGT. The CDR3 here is CASSVRTDSIYNSPLHF. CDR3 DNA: TGTGCCAGCAGTGTTCGGACGGACTCGATTTATAATTCACCCCTCCACTTT.

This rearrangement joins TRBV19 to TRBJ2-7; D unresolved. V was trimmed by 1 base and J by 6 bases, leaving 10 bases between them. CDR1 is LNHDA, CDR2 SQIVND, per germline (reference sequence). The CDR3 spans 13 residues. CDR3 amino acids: CASSIGRGSEQYF. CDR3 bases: TGTGCCAGTAGTATAGGTCGCGGATCCGAGCAGTACTTC.

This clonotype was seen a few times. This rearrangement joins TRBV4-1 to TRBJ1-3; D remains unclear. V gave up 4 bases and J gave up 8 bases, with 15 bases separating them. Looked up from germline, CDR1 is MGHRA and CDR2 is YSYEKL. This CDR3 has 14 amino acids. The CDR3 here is CASSRDTAGDTIYF. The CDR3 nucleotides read TGCGCCAGCAGCCGAGACACGGCCGGGGACACCATATATTTT.

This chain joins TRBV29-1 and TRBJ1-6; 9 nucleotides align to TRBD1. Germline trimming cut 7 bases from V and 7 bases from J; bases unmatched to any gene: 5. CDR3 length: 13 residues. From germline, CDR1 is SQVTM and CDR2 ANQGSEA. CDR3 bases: TGCAGCGCCAGACAGGGGGGCAATTCACCCCTCCACTTT. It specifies CSARQGGNSPLHF.

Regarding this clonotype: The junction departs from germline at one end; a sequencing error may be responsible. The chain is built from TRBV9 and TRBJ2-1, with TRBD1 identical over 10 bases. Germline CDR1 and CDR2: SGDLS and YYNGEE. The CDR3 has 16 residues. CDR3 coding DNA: TGTACCAGCAGCCAAAGGGACAGGGGTTACTACAATGAGCAGTTCTTC. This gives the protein CTSSQRDRGYYNEQFF.

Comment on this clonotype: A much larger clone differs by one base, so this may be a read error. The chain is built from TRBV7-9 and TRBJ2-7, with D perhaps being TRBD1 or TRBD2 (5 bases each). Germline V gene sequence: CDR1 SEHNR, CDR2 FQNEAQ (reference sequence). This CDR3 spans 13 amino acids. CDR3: CAGSQTVGTEQYF. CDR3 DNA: TGTGCCGGCAGCCAGACTGTGGGGACCGAGCAGTACTTC.

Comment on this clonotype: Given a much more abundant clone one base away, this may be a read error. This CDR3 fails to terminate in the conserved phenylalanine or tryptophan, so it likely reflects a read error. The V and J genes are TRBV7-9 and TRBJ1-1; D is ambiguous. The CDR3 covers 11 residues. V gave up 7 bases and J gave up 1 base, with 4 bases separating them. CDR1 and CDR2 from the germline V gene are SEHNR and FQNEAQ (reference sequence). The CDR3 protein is CASTGNTEAFC. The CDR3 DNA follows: TGTGCCAGCACGGGGAACACTGAAGCTTTCTGT.

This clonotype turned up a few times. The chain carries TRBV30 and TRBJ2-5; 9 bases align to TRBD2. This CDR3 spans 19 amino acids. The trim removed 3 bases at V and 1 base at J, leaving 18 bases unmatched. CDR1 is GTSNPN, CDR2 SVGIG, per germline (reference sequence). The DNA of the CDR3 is TGTGCCTGGAGCCCAGACCCCCCGGGACTAGCACAGGTCCAAGAGACCCAGTACTTC. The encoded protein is CAWSPDPPGLAQVQETQYF.

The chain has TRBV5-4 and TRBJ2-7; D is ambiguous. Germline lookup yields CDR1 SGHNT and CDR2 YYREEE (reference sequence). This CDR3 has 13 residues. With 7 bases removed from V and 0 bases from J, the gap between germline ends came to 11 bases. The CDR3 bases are TGTGCCAGCGGCCCGGTGAGCTCCTACGAGCAGTACTTC. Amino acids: CASGPVSSYEQYF.

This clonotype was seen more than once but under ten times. CDR3 DNA: TGTGCCTGGAATTGGGGCCTGAGTATCGGGGAGCTGTTTTTT. Its protein product is CAWNWGLSIGELFF. The chain recombines TRBV30 with TRBJ2-2; a weak D match, TRBD1 (5 bases). Germline-derived CDR1 and CDR2 are GTSNPN and SVGIG (reference sequence). Trimming pared 4 bases from V and 7 bases from J, leaving 16 bases between. This CDR3 region has 14 residues. The full variable domain, rest sourced from reference TRBV30 and TRBJ2-2, is SQTIHQWPATLVQPVGSPLSLECTVEGTSNPNLYWYRQAAGRGLQLLFYSVGIGQISSEVPQNLSASRPQDRQFILSSKKLLLSDSGFYLCAWNWGLSIGELFFGEGSRLTVL.

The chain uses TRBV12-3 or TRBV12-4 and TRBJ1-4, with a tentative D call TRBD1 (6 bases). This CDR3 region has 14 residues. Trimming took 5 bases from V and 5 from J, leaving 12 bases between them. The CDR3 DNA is TGTGCCAGCAGTGAGGACAGTTTCAATGAAAAACTGTTTTTT. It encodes CASSEDSFNEKLFF.

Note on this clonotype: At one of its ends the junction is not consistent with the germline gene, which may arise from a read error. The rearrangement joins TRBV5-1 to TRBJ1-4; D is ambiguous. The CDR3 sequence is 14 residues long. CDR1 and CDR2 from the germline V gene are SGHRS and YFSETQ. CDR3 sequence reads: CANRSGPLNEKLIF. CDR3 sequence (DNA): TGCGCCAACCGTTCCGGACCTCTAAATGAAAAACTGATTTTT.

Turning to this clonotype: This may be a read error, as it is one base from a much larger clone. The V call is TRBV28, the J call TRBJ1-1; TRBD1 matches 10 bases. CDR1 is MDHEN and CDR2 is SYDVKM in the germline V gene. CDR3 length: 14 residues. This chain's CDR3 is CGSSHDRGLAEAFF. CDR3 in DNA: TGTGGCAGCAGTCACGACAGGGGGCTCGCTGAAGCTTTCTTT.

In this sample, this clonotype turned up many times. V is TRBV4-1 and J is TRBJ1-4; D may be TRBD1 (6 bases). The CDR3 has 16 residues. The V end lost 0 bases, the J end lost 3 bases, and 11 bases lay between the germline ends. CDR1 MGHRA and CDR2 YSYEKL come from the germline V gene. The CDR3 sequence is CASSQELGAANEKLFF. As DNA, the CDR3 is TGCGCCAGCAGCCAAGAGCTGGGGGCTGCTAATGAAAAACTGTTTTTT.

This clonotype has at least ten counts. The CDR3 nucleotides read TGCGCCAGCAGCTTGGAGGAGAGCTCCTATAATTCACCCCTCCACTTT. Residues: CASSLEESSYNSPLHF. The rearrangement joins TRBV5-1 to TRBJ1-6; D gene ambiguous. Germline V gives CDR1 SGHRS, CDR2 YFSETQ. This CDR3 is 16 amino acids long. V was shortened by 0 bases and J by 0 bases, with 7 bases between the two germline ends.

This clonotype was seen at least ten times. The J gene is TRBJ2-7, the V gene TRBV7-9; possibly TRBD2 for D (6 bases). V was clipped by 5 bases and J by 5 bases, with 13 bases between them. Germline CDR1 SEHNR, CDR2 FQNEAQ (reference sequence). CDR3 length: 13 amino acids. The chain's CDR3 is CASSPAAGNEQYF. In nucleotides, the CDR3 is TGTGCCAGCAGCCCCGCGGCGGGGAACGAGCAGTACTTC. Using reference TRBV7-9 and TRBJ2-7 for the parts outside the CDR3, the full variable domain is DTGVSQNPRHKITKRGQNVTFRCDPISEHNRLYWYRQTLGQGPEFLTYFQNEAQLEKSRLLSDRFSAERPKGSFSTLEIQRTEQGDSAMYLCASSPAAGNEQYFGPGTRLTVT.